This T cell receptor beta chain was documented in a study of blood T cell repertoires in COVID-19. The CDR3 sequence is 16 residues long. Trimming took 1 base from V and 4 from J, leaving 13 bases between them. The germline V gene encodes CDR1 LGHNA and CDR2 YSLEER. Clones were read by immunoSEQ multiplex PCR, and TCRdb kept only the in-frame ones, dropping some. In the table there are 240,000 or so clones, approximately 78% of which are singletons. This chain connects TRBV4-3 to TRBJ2-2; D is possibly TRBD1 (6 bases). The sequence derives from a woman under 30 with acute or convalescent COVID-19. Sequenced material: peripheral blood. This CDR3 is CASSQGGGGGTGELFF. The CDR3 DNA follows: TGCGCCAGCAGCCAAGGTGGGGGCGGAGGCACCGGGGAGCTGTTTTTT.